The sequence of this T cell receptor (beta chain) was determined in a study of blood T cell repertoires in COVID-19. Across the whole study: Acute-phase and convalescent COVID-19 samples originated in the United States, Italy and Spain. The cDNA or gDNA used as material had been derived from T cells, B-cell-depleted T cells, or PBMCs.

The CDR3 contains 16 residues. The V end lost 2 bases, the J end lost 4 bases, and 17 bases lay between the germline ends. Germline CDR1 MNHEY, CDR2 SVGEGT. Seattle enrolled patients during active infection and tracked them longitudinally. In this sample, this clone turned up once. As originally analysed: How many nucleated cells were present was estimated from reference gene primer amplification. The assay was immunoSEQ multiplex PCR, and TCRdb's table has in-frame clones only and misses some. V, J and clone size reflect that table, while D and trimming were determined from the DNA. The sample shows about 120,000 clones, 80% to 90% of them seen only once.

The sequence was obtained from a man aged 55 to 70 with COVID-19, enrolled during active disease. What was sequenced was peripheral blood. The chain recombines TRBV6-2 or TRBV6-3 with TRBJ2-5; TRBD2 is a possible D gene (6 bases). The CDR3 spells CASSYRRVASRETQYF. The CDR3 DNA reads TGTGCCAGCAGTTACAGGAGGGTAGCCTCCCGAGAGACCCAGTACTTC.